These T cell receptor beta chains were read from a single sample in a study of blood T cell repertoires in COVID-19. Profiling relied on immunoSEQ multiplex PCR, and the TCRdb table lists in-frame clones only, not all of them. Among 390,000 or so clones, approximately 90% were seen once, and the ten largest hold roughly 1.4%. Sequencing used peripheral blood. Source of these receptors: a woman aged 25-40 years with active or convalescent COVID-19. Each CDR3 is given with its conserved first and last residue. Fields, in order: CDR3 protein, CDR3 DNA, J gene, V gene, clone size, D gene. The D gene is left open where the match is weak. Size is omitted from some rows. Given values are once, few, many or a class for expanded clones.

CASSPQGNYGYTF	TGTGCCAGCAGTCCACAGGGGAACTATGGCTACACCTTC	TRBJ1-2	TRBV12-3/TRBV12-4	.	TRBD1
CASSTGQGRNNEKLFF	TGCGCCAGCAGCACCGGACAGGGAAGGAATAATGAAAAACTGTTTTTT	TRBJ1-4	TRBV5-1	.	TRBD1
CASSYLTGGASGYTF	TGTGCCAGCAGTTACCTGACAGGGGGGGCGAGTGGCTACACCTTC	TRBJ1-2	TRBV6-6	.	TRBD1
CASSLLDRGRGELFF	TGTGCCAGCAGTTTACTCGACAGGGGGCGAGGGGAGCTGTTTTTT	TRBJ2-2	TRBV28	.	TRBD1
CASSQDGGAQYNEQFF	TGTGCCAGCAGCCAAGATGGGGGGGCGCAATACAATGAGCAGTTCTTC	TRBJ2-1	TRBV14	.	.
CASSLVSGNTEAFF	TGTGCCAGCAGCTTAGTATCCGGTAACACTGAAGCTTTCTTT	TRBJ1-1	TRBV7-9	.	.
CASISVYGYTF	TGTGCCAGCATCAGTGTCTATGGCTACACCTTC	TRBJ1-2	TRBV2	once	.
CSVVSQGREKLFF	TGCAGCGTTGTAAGTCAGGGCAGGGAAAAACTGTTTTTT	TRBJ1-4	TRBV29-1	.	.
CASSNLAGVSYNEQFF	TGTGCCAGCTCTAATCTAGCGGGAGTTTCCTACAATGAGCAGTTCTTC	TRBJ2-1	TRBV2	.	TRBD2
CASSSMTASNYGYTF	TGTGCCAGCTCGTCCATGACAGCATCTAACTATGGCTACACCTTC	TRBJ1-2	TRBV18	.	.
CASSDTGLPRGGNEQFF	TGTGCCAGCAGTGATACGGGACTACCCCGCGGGGGAAATGAGCAGTTCTTC	TRBJ2-1	TRBV6-1	.	TRBD2
CASSTYWDRASGELFF	TGTGCCAGCAGTACCTATTGGGACAGGGCATCCGGGGAGCTGTTTTTT	TRBJ2-2	TRBV2	.	TRBD1
CASSQRAGGKDTQYF	TGTGCCAGCAGCCAAAGGGCGGGAGGGAAAGATACGCAGTATTTT	TRBJ2-3	TRBV3-1/TRBV3-2	.	TRBD2
CATQPNGGEAFF	TGCGCCACTCAACCAAACGGGGGAGAAGCTTTCTTT	TRBJ1-1	TRBV10-1	.	.
CASTPAGVGSYNEQFF	TGTGCCAGCACACCAGCGGGAGTTGGCTCCTACAATGAGCAGTTCTTC	TRBJ2-1	TRBV2	.	TRBD2
CASSEGLGQGNQPQHF	TGTGCCAGCAGTGAGGGTCTCGGACAGGGGAATCAGCCCCAGCATTTT	TRBJ1-5	TRBV6-1	.	TRBD1
CASSFSGGTQETQYF	TGTGCCAGCAGCTTTAGCGGGGGGACGCAAGAGACCCAGTACTTC	TRBJ2-5	TRBV11-2	.	TRBD2
CASSLIGLGRGDPYEQYF	TGTGCCAGCAGCTTGATTGGGCTGGGGCGGGGCGATCCCTACGAGCAGTACTTC	TRBJ2-7	TRBV5-6	.	.
CASSFTPTGGLSIQYF	TGTGCCAGCAGCTTCACGCCTACAGGGGGCCTCTCCATTCAGTACTTC	TRBJ2-4	TRBV7-8	.	TRBD1
CASSSQGSNTEAFF	TGTGCCAGCAGCTCACAGGGTTCCAACACTGAAGCTTTCTTT	TRBJ1-1	TRBV7-9	.	.
CASSRTYGTSGYNEQFF	TGTGCCAGCAGCCGGACGTACGGAACGTCGGGGTACAATGAGCAGTTCTTC	TRBJ2-1	TRBV11-2	once	.
CASSHGGVAGYTF	TGTGCCAGCAGCCACGGGGGGGTGGCTGGCTACACCTTC	TRBJ1-2	TRBV6-5	.	.
CASSQQVNEQYF	TGTGCCAGCAGCCAACAGGTCAACGAGCAGTACTTC	TRBJ2-7	TRBV3-1/TRBV3-2	.	.
CASFGLPDTQYF	TGTGCCAGCTTTGGACTTCCAGATACGCAGTATTTT	TRBJ2-3	TRBV2	once	.
CAWSELVAGAGELFF	TGTGCCTGGAGTGAGTTGGTAGCCGGGGCCGGGGAGCTGTTTTTT	TRBJ2-2	TRBV30	.	.
CASSFSSGQGYSPLHF	TGTGCCAGTAGTTTCTCGTCGGGACAGGGTTATTCACCCCTCCACTTT	TRBJ1-6	TRBV19	.	TRBD1
CASSWRTGNEKLFF	TGCGCCAGCAGTTGGAGGACAGGGAATGAAAAACTGTTTTTT	TRBJ1-4	TRBV5-1	.	TRBD1
CASSEGIGGESPYGYTF	TGTGCCAGCAGTGAAGGAATAGGGGGCGAATCCCCCTATGGCTACACCTTC	TRBJ1-2	TRBV6-1	.	TRBD1
CASSSGTGWGATNEKLFF	TGCGCCAGCAGCTCCGGGACAGGGTGGGGTGCGACTAATGAAAAACTGTTTTTT	TRBJ1-4	TRBV4-1	.	TRBD1
CSVAGTVNTGELFF	TGCAGCGTTGCGGGGACAGTGAACACCGGGGAGCTGTTTTTT	TRBJ2-2	TRBV29-1	.	TRBD1
CAWSWAGDIDTQYF	TGTGCCTGGAGTTGGGCGGGAGATATTGATACGCAGTATTTT	TRBJ2-3	TRBV30	.	TRBD2
CASSESGGSADTQYF	TGTGCCAGCAGTGAAAGTGGAGGGAGCGCGGATACGCAGTATTTT	TRBJ2-3	TRBV6-1	.	.
CASSPFQGLTGELFF	TGTGCCAGCAGCCCCTTCCAGGGGTTAACCGGGGAGCTGTTTTTT	TRBJ2-2	TRBV14	once	.
CASSDPGQGVEGYTF	TGTGCCAGCAGTGACCCGGGACAGGGGGTCGAGGGCTACACCTTC	TRBJ1-2	TRBV6-4	.	TRBD1
CAINSDSDGYTF	TGTGCCATCAACTCGGACAGTGATGGCTACACCTTC	TRBJ1-2	TRBV10-3	.	.
CAWSVRGTGVTNTEAFF	TGTGCCTGGAGTGTACGGGGGACAGGGGTAACGAACACTGAAGCTTTCTTT	TRBJ1-1	TRBV30	.	TRBD1